This TCR beta chain emerged from a study of kidney transplant recipient with SARS-CoV-2 infection. TCRdb reanalysed the reads using MiXCR and keeps one entry per CDR3 protein. There are 200,000 to 300,000 distinct CDR3 sequences in the sample; roughly 26% occur only once, and under 7.5% lies in the top ten. Germline V CDR1 and CDR2: SGHNT, YENEEA. The CDR3 loop spans 13 amino acids. Trimming cost V 8 bases and J 4 bases, with 12 bases left between them. Points on this clonotype: A much larger clone differs from this one at a single base, so this may be a read error.

The clonotype comes from a young adult male patient who had COVID-19 and was a kidney transplant recipient. Some T cells may arise from the graft donor. Specimen: a blood sample, collected at baseline and between days 110 and 120 from a kidney transplant recipient. This sequence joins TRBV11-3 and TRBJ1-3, with D possibly being TRBD1 (6 bases). The CDR3 loop is CASGTGPGNTIYF. The CDR3 DNA follows: TGTGCCAGCGGTACAGGGCCCGGAAACACCATATATTTT.